The clone carrying this TCR beta chain appeared once. This table comes from immunoSEQ multiplex PCR, and its TCRdb copy is limited to in-frame clones, with some not included. The sample contains about 31,000 clones, just over 85% of which appear only once. The data derive from a study of T cell changes during pregnancy in multiple sclerosis. The CDR3 is made up of 14 amino acids. V was cut by 2 bases and J by 2 bases, with 9 bases left in between. Per germline, CDR1 MNHEY and CDR2 SVGAGI. The receptor's source is a female donor in good health, enrolled as a control in a pregnancy study. The specimen comprised CD4+ T cells from peripheral blood mononuclear cells, sampled in the first trimester of pregnancy. V and J are TRBV6-5 and TRBJ1-2; D gene unclear. The CDR3 loop reads CASSYPTQNYGYTF. CDR3 in DNA: TGTGCCAGCAGTTACCCGACTCAGAACTATGGCTACACCTTC.